The present T cell receptor (beta chain) was sequenced within a study of radiotherapy plus CTLA-4 blockade in lung cancer. General observations from the study: Clones derived from tumor TCRs expanded in blood after radiotherapy plus ipilimumab.

Some clones are missing from TCRdb's copy, which holds only in-frame ones; the method was immunoSEQ multiplex PCR. The sample records about 45,000 clones, 70% to 80% being singletons. This clone was detected only once. Its antigen is currently unknown. The sequencing used peripheral blood, collected from a patient treated with radiotherapy plus ipilimumab. The sequence was obtained from a human donor with non-small cell lung cancer who had stable disease on radiotherapy plus ipilimumab.

DNA of the CDR3: TGTGCCAGCAGCTTTACAGGACGGAACACTGAAGCTTTCTTT. It encodes CASSFTGRNTEAFF. This chain uses TRBV11-2 with TRBJ1-1, with a possible D match to TRBD1 (5 bases). The germline V and J ends were trimmed by 3 bases and 1 base, with 9 bases remaining between them. CDR1 and CDR2 from the germline V gene are SGHAT and FQNNGV. The CDR3 spans 14 residues. Based on the CDR3 plus reference TRBV11-2 and TRBJ1-1, the full variable domain is EAGVAQSPRYKIIEKRQSVAFWCNPISGHATLYWYQQILGQGPKLLIQFQNNGVVDDSQLPKDRFSAERLKGVDSTLKIQPAKLEDSAVYLCASSFTGRNTEAFFGQGTRLTVV.